This entry lists 13 T cell receptor beta chains sequenced from one sample in a study of cytomegalovirus exposure and HLA in healthy donors. Assay: immunoSEQ multiplex PCR; the TCRdb copy retains only in-frame clones and omits some. The sample holds 130,000 or so clones; about 88% are singletons and the top ten take around 9%. The sequencing sample was made of PBMCs. The origin of the receptors is a woman aged 18-30 years in good health and CMV-seropositive.

The rearrangement joins TRBV9 to TRBJ2-1, with TRBD2 matching over 8 bases. With V trimmed by 0 bases and J by 8 bases, 10 bases remained unmatched. The CDR3 has 16 amino acids. The germline V gene has CDR1 SGDLS and CDR2 YYNGEE. The CDR3 is CASSVDPGGALHEQFF. The CDR3 DNA follows: TGTGCCAGCAGCGTAGACCCGGGGGGGGCGTTGCATGAGCAGTTCTTC.

The rearrangement uses TRBV5-1 and TRBJ2-1; D may be TRBD2 (5 bases). Germline CDR1 and CDR2: SGHRS and YFSETQ. This CDR3 is 13 amino acids long. V shed 8 bases and J shed 6 bases, with 15 bases lying between them. The CDR3 loop is CASRLAAGNEQFF. CDR3 sequence (DNA): TGCGCCAGTCGGCTGGCGGCGGGCAATGAGCAGTTCTTC.

The V gene is TRBV27, the J gene TRBJ2-3, with 12 bases fitting TRBD2. Per the germline V gene, CDR1 is MNHEY and CDR2 is SMNVEV (reference sequence). The CDR3 spans 15 residues. The J segment lost 6 bases and the V segment lost 5 bases, leaving 6 bases of the junction unmatched. The DNA for the CDR3 is TGTGCCAGCAGTCCTCGACTAGCGGGGGCCGATACGCAGTATTTT. Its translation is CASSPRLAGADTQYF.

In the case of this clone: A read error may produce the germline difference seen at one junction end. J is TRBJ2-2 and V is TRBV10-2; TRBD2 might be the D (7 bases). The CDR3 is 14 residues long. Per germline, CDR1 WSHSY and CDR2 SAAADI. CDR3 loop: CASTEGGIAGELFF. As DNA, the CDR3 is TGCGCCAGCACTGAGGGGGGGATTGCCGGGGAGCTGTTTTTT.

The genes are TRBV7-2 and TRBJ1-5; 9 nucleotides align to TRBD1. The J segment lost 6 bases and the V segment lost 1 base, leaving 4 bases of the junction unmatched. Germline V gene sequence: CDR1 SGHTA, CDR2 FQGNSA. CDR3 size: 15 residues. The DNA of the CDR3 is TGTGCCAGCAGCTTAGAAACAGGGGGCGGTCAGCCCCAGCATTTT. This encodes CASSLETGGGQPQHF.

This clone occurred once. The chain joins TRBV11-2 to TRBJ1-6; D is perhaps TRBD1 (5 bases). CDR1 SGHAT and CDR2 FQNNGV come from the germline V gene. V lost 2 bases to trimming and J lost 6 bases, with 11 bases between them. The CDR3 runs to 15 residues. CDR3 amino acids: CASSLTLTVNSPLHF. The DNA for the CDR3 is TGTGCCAGCAGCTTAACCCTGACAGTTAATTCACCCCTCCACTTT.

The DNA of the CDR3 is TGTGCCAGCAGCTGGACTAACACCGGGGAGCTGTTTTTT. Protein: CASSWTNTGELFF. The chain uses TRBV5-4 and TRBJ2-2, with D perhaps matching TRBD2 (5 bases). CDR1 and CDR2 (germline): SGHNT, YYREEE (reference sequence). CDR3 size: 13 residues. Trimming took off 3 bases at V and 2 bases at J, with 5 bases between the two ends. The variable domain in full, with the rest retrieved from reference TRBV5-4 and TRBJ2-2, is ETGVTQSPTHLIKTRGQQVTLRCSSQSGHNTVSWYQQALGQGPQFIFQYYREEENGRGNFPPRFSGLQFPNYSSELNVNALELDDSALYLCASSWTNTGELFFGEGSRLTVL.

V and J are TRBV28 and TRBJ1-5, with D possibly TRBD1 on 6 matching bases. V was cut by 5 bases and J by 7 bases, with 15 bases left in between. Germline V gene sequence: CDR1 MDHEN, CDR2 SYDVKM. The CDR3 length is 14 residues. The CDR3: CASSRLLQGQPQHF. The CDR3 DNA is TGTGCCAGCAGTCGCCTCCTGCAGGGGCAGCCCCAGCATTTT. The whole variable domain, filled in from reference TRBV28 and TRBJ1-5, reads DVKVTQSSRYLVKRTGEKVFLECVQDMDHENMFWYRQDPGLGLRLIYFSYDVKMKEKGDIPEGYSVSREKKERFSLILESASTNQTSMYLCASSRLLQGQPQHFGDGTRLSIL.

This clone was seen a few times. The chain uses TRBV9 and TRBJ1-1; no clear D. V was cut by 2 bases and J by 4 bases, with 9 bases left in between. Germline V gene lookup returns CDR1 SGDLS and CDR2 YYNGEE. This CDR3 is 13 amino acids long. CDR3 nucleotide sequence: TGTGCCAGCAGCGTTGTGGAGGTCACTGAAGCTTTCTTT. This translates into CASSVVEVTEAFF.

As to this clone: Compared with germline, one end of the junction differs, possibly owing to a read error. The chain employs TRBV7-7 and TRBJ2-5; 10 nucleotides line up with TRBD1. Germline-derived CDR1 and CDR2 are SSHAT and FNYEAQ (reference sequence). This CDR3 region has 16 residues. In nucleotides, the CDR3 is TGTGCTAGCAGCGTCGACTCTGGGACAGGGGAGGAGACCCAGTACTTC. Translated, it gives CASSVDSGTGEETQYF.

This chain links TRBV11-2 with TRBJ2-1; D call uncertain. CDR1 SGHAT and CDR2 FQNNGV come from the germline V gene. Trimming pared 1 base from V and 3 bases from J, leaving 13 bases between. The CDR3 consists of 16 residues. CDR3 bases: TGTGCCAGCAGCTTAGGTGGTTGGAGTCTCTACAATGAGCAGTTCTTC. Protein product: CASSLGGWSLYNEQFF.

The chain joins TRBV9 to TRBJ2-7; TRBD2 agrees at 9 bases. Germline lookup yields CDR1 SGDLS and CDR2 YYNGEE. The ends lost 0 bases at V and 3 bases at J; junction bases unmatched: 7. The CDR3 extends over 16 amino acids. The CDR3 loop is CASSVGGGGAVYEQYF. The CDR3 DNA reads as TGTGCCAGCAGCGTAGGTGGCGGGGGGGCGGTCTACGAGCAGTACTTC.

The chain recombines TRBV27 with TRBJ2-2; TRBD2 matches 10 bases. CDR1 MNHEY and CDR2 SMNVEV come from the germline V gene (reference sequence). Trimming removed 6 bases from V and 6 bases from J; junction bases left unmatched: 10. The CDR3 spans 16 residues. The CDR3 coding sequence is TGTGCCAGCAGCTTGAGCGGGGGGGCCGTTTCCGGGGAGCTGTTTTTT. Residues: CASSLSGGAVSGELFF.